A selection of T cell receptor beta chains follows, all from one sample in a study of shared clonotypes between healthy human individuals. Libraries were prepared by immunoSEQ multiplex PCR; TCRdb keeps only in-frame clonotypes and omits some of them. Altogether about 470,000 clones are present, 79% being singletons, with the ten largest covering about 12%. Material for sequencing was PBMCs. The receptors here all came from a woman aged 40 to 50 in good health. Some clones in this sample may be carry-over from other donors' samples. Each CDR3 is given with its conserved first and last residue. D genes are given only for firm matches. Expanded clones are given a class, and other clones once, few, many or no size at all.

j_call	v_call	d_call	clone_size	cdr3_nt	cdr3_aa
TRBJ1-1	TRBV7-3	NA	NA	TGTGCCAGTAAACAGGGCATGAACACTGAAGCTTTCTTT	CASKQGMNTEAFF
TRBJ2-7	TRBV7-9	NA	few	TGTGCCAGCAGCTTAGGGTTCAGAGGCCCCATCTCTGACGAGCAGTACTTC	CASSLGFRGPISDEQYF
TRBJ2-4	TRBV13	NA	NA	TGTGCCAGCAGCTTAGGGACTGGGAGAAACATTCAGTACTTC	CASSLGTGRNIQYF
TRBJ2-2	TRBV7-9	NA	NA	TGTGCCAGCACCTCGCCGCCCGGGGAGCTGTTTTTT	CASTSPPGELFF
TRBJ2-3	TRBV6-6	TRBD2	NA	TGTGCCAGCAGTTGGGCCAGGGAGGGAAATACGCAGTATTTT	CASSWAREGNTQYF
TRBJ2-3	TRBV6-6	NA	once	TGTGCCAGCGGCAACCAGGGCTTGGTGGGGGATACGCAGTATTTT	CASGNQGLVGDTQYF
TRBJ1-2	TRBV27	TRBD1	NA	TGTGCCAGCAGCCGGACAGGGGGGCGCCTTTTTTATGGCTACACCTTC	CASSRTGGRLFYGYTF
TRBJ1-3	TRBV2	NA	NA	TGTGCCAGCAGTGAAGAGGGGGACTCTGGAAACACCATATATTTT	CASSEEGDSGNTIYF
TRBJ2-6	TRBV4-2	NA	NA	TGTGCCAGCAGCCAAGCCTTAACAGGGTTGGGAAGCTCTGGGGCCAACGTCCTGACTTTC	CASSQALTGLGSSGANVLTF
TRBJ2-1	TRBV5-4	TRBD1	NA	TGTGCCAGCAGCTTGGCGGGACAGTCCTACAATGAGCAGTTCTTC	CASSLAGQSYNEQFF
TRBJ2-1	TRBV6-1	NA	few	TGTGCCAGCAGTCCTCCCCAGAGCTCCTACAATGAGCAGTTCTTC	CASSPPQSSYNEQFF
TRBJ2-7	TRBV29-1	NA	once	TGCAGCGTTGAAGCTGCTAGCGCCTCCTACGAGCAGTACTTC	CSVEAASASYEQYF
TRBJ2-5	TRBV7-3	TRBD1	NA	TGTGCCAGCAGCTTAACTGGTCAGGGGGCGGCCAGGGAGACCCAGTACTTC	CASSLTGQGAARETQYF
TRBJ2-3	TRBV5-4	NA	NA	TGTGCCAGCAGCCCCCTCCAATCCACAGATACGCAGTATTTT	CASSPLQSTDTQYF
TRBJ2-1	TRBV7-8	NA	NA	TGTGCCAGCAGCTTGGAGCCTCGATGGGAGCAGTTCTTC	CASSLEPRWEQFF
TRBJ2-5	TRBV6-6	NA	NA	TGTGCCAGCAGCAAGACAGACATGGGAGAGACCCAGTACTTC	CASSKTDMGETQYF
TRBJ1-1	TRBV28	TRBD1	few	TGTGCCAGCAGCCTCCCGGGACAGGGTGTGACTGAAGCTTTCTTT	CASSLPGQGVTEAFF
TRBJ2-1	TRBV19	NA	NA	TGTGCCAGTAGTGCTTCGAGGGCCAATGAGCAGTTCTTC	CASSASRANEQFF
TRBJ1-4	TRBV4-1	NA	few	TGCGCCAGCAGCCAAGTTGGGATTAATGAAAAACTGTTTTTT	CASSQVGINEKLFF
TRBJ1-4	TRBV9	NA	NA	TGTGCCAGCAGCGTAGGTCCCACCAGTGAAAAACTGTTTTTT	CASSVGPTSEKLFF
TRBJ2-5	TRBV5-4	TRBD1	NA	TGTGCCAGCACCAGACAGGGGGCGGATTCGGAGACCCAGTACTTC	CASTRQGADSETQYF
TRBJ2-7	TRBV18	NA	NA	TGTGCCAGCTCACAAGGACAGCGAGGCTACGAGCAGTACTTC	CASSQGQRGYEQYF
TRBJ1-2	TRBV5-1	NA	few	TGCGCCAGCAGCCTGGACAGCTATGGCTACACCTTC	CASSLDSYGYTF
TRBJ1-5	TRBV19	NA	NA	TGTGCCAGTAAGCGGGTAGATAGCAATCAGCCCCAGCATTTT	CASKRVDSNQPQHF